These 6 T cell receptor beta chains came from one sample sequenced in a study of blood T cell repertoires in COVID-19. Sequenced by immunoSEQ multiplex PCR; TCRdb stores in-frame clones only, minus some. The sample holds 90,000 to 120,000 clones, more than 80% seen once. Specimen: peripheral blood. The receptor source for this set is a woman of 80 years or more with acute or convalescent COVID-19.

This clone is large (0.1 to 1%) by share. V and J are TRBV6-6 and TRBJ1-2, with D maybe TRBD1 (5 bases). CDR1 is MNHNY and CDR2 is SVGAGI in the germline V gene (reference sequence). The CDR3 has 14 amino acids. Trimming took 2 bases from V and 7 from J, leaving 14 bases between them. The CDR3: CASSYDSLLGGYTF. CDR3 DNA: TGTGCCAGCAGTTACGACAGCCTTTTGGGTGGCTACACCTTC.

This chain uses TRBV28 with TRBJ2-2, with D possibly being TRBD1 (6 bases). Germline assignment: CDR1 MDHEN and CDR2 SYDVKM. Deletions cut 6 bases from V and 0 bases from J, with 11 bases between. The CDR3 has 15 amino acids. The CDR3, as DNA: TGTGCCAGCAGGAGGGGACAAACGAACACCGGGGAGCTGTTTTTT. Encoded protein: CASRRGQTNTGELFF.

This chain links TRBV6-5 with TRBJ2-7; D possibly corresponds to TRBD2 (6 bases). The V and J ends lost 4 bases and 7 bases respectively, with 20 bases between them. The CDR3 has 15 amino acids. CDR1 MNHEY and CDR2 SVGAGI come from the germline V gene. CDR3 region: CASSSLSGQAGEQYF. Written as DNA, the CDR3 is TGTGCCAGCAGTTCCCTAAGTGGGCAGGCGGGAGAGCAGTACTTC.

This sequence joins TRBV19 and TRBJ2-1; 7 nucleotides line up with TRBD1. The V and J ends lost 6 bases and 3 bases, in that order; junction bases with no gene match: 8. CDR1 LNHDA and CDR2 SQIVND come from the germline V gene (reference sequence). CDR3 length: 15 amino acids. The CDR3 coding sequence is TGTGCCAGTAGACGCGACAGGGTCGGCTACAATGAGCAGTTCTTC. This codes for CASRRDRVGYNEQFF.

The CDR3 sequence: CASSLGGAYGYTF. Here the CDR3 DNA reads TGTGCCAGCAGTCTAGGGGGCGCCTATGGCTACACCTTC. The chain combines TRBV27 with TRBJ1-2, with 7 bases lining up with TRBD1. The CDR3 runs 13 residues. The junction had 4 bases not matched to a gene; V was cut back by 5 bases and J by 4 bases. CDR1 is MNHEY and CDR2 is SMNVEV in the germline V gene (reference sequence).

V gene TRBV7-8 combines with J gene TRBJ1-2; no reliable D call. The CDR3 extends over 15 amino acids. Trimming cost V 1 base and J 4 bases, with 13 bases left between them. From germline, CDR1 is SGHVS and CDR2 FQNEAQ. The CDR3, as DNA: TGTGCCAGCAGCTTAGGACTAGTCAGCGGCTATGGCTACACCTTC. It codes for CASSLGLVSGYGYTF.